A single T cell receptor (beta chain) is shown here with its context. This sample was taken from a study of blood T cell repertoires in COVID-19. Study details: In each case, the material was cDNA or gDNA derived from T cells, B-cell-depleted T cells, or PBMCs.

V lost 7 bases and J lost 0; bases outside the gene matches: 7. Germline loops: CDR1 ENHRY, CDR2 SYGVKD. The CDR3 runs to 15 residues. Data came from immunoSEQ multiplex PCR; TCRdb stores just in-frame clones and leaves some out. The table shows about 120,000 clones, with around nine tenths occurring only once. This receptor was taken from a man in his forties with acute or convalescent COVID-19. The V call is TRBV10-3, the J call TRBJ2-3; TRBD2 matches at 7 bases. The sequenced sample was peripheral blood. CDR3 loop: CAIMGGTPSTDTQYF. The CDR3 coding sequence is TGTGCCATCATGGGAGGGACCCCTAGCACAGATACGCAGTATTTT.